The TCR beta chain described here comes from a study of blood T cell repertoires in COVID-19. The table came from immunoSEQ multiplex PCR; TCRdb's copy has only in-frame clones and leaves some out. This repertoire shows 150,000 to 200,000 clones, around nine tenths found once; its top ten account for approximately 0.5%. This clone has a single count. This CDR3 has 17 amino acids. Germline V CDR1 and CDR2: MGHRA, YSYEKL. With 0 bases clipped from V and 4 bases from J, the junction kept 10 bases outside the gene matches. The receptor's source is a man aged 45-65 years with acute or convalescent COVID-19. This sequence joins TRBV4-1 and TRBJ2-5, with 8 bases that match TRBD2. Sequencing was carried out using peripheral blood. The CDR3 is CASSQDHSVRGVETQYF. CDR3 coding DNA: TGCGCCAGCAGCCAAGATCATTCGGTGCGGGGGGTAGAGACCCAGTACTTC.